This T cell receptor beta chain was sequenced during a study of blood T cell repertoires in COVID-19. Study information: Italy, Spain and the United States were the sources of the convalescent and acute COVID-19 samples. The cDNA or gDNA used as material had been derived from T cells, B-cell-depleted T cells, or PBMCs.

As originally analysed: Using reference gene primer amplification, nucleated cell counts were estimated. Measured with immunoSEQ multiplex PCR; TCRdb has only the in-frame clones, and not every one. V, J and clone size are those of that table, while D and trimming were read from the DNA. The sample shows some 190,000 clones, around nine tenths of them seen only once. Germline lookup yields CDR1 LGHDT and CDR2 YNNKEL (reference sequence). The CDR3 covers 12 residues. Trimming at V came to 6 bases and at J to 5 bases, leaving 3 bases not matched to a gene. The rearrangement joins TRBV3-1 (or the pseudogene TRBV3-2) to TRBJ1-1, with 7 bases lining up with TRBD1. The sample consisted of peripheral blood. This receptor was identified in a man younger than 30 with active or convalescent COVID-19. Here the CDR3 reads CASSYRGTEAFF. The CDR3 DNA sequence: TGTGCCAGCAGTTACAGGGGAACTGAAGCTTTCTTT.